This T cell receptor (beta chain) was observed in a study of OX40 agonist ivuxolimab in advanced cancers. Study-wide points: Among some nonresponders, normalized T-cell clonal expansion was also low. On average, CD8+ T cells had more expanded clones than CD4+. There was clonal expansion of CD4+ and CD8+ blood T cells by week 6 at 0.1 to 3.0 mg/kg.

Trimming cost V 6 bases and J 0 bases, with 8 bases left between them. Germline CDR1 reads SEHNR; CDR2 reads FQNEAQ (reference sequence). This CDR3 has 13 amino acids. TCRdb keeps only in-frame clones here, not all; method: immunoSEQ multiplex PCR. The table shows tens of thousands of clones, with 91% occurring only once. Points on this clone: Its specificity is unknown.

The V call is TRBV7-9, the J call TRBJ1-1; no definite D call. The TCR sequence derives from an adult with an advanced solid tumor such as melanoma, head and neck, liver or kidney cancer. Sequences were derived from CD4+ or CD8+ T cells sorted from blood, sampled in a trial of the OX40 agonist ivuxolimab. Here the CDR3 DNA reads TGTGCCAGCAGACCCAGCTTGAACACTGAAGCTTTCTTT. This encodes CASRPSLNTEAFF.